This TCR beta chain was found in a study of cytomegalovirus exposure and HLA in healthy donors. Study findings and constraints: Researchers catalogued some 160 TCR beta chains as cytomegalovirus-associated.

CDR1 is GTSNPN and CDR2 is SVGIG in the germline V gene (reference sequence). This CDR3 has 15 amino acids. The V end lost 4 bases, the J end lost 6 bases, and 19 bases lay between the germline ends. To note about this clone: Its antigen is unidentified.

Produced via immunoSEQ multiplex PCR; TCRdb's table is partial and in-frame only. The sample consists of 150,000 to 250,000 clones, about 81% of them appearing once. Donors were drawn from the approximately 120-subject validation cohort, separate from the roughly 700-subject first cohort. This rearrangement joins TRBV30 to TRBJ2-1; D unclear. Material for sequencing was PBMCs. The TCR sequence derives from a woman younger than 45 in good health and CMV-seronegative. The CDR3 loop reads CAWNPSIPYANEQFF. For the CDR3, the DNA is TGTGCCTGGAACCCCTCCATACCCTACGCCAATGAGCAGTTCTTC.